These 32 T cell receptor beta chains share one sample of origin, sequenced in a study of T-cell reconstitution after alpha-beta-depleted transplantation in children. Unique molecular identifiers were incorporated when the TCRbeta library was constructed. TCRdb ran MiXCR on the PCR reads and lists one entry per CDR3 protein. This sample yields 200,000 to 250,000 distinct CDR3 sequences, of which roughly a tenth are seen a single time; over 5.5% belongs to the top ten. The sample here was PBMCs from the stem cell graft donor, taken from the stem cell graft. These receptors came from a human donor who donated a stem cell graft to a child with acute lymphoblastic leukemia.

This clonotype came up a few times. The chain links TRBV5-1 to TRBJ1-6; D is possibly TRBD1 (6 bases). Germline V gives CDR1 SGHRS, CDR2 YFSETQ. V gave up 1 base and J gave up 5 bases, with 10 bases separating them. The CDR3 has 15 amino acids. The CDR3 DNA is TGCGCCAGCAGCTTGACGGACAGCAATAATTCACCCCTCCACTTT. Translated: CASSLTDSNNSPLHF.

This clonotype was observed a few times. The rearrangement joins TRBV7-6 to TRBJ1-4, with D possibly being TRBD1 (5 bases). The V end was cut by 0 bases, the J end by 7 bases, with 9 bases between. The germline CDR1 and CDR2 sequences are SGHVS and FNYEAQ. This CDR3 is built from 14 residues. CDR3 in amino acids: CASSLAGDGEKLFF. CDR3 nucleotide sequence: TGTGCCAGCAGCTTAGCGGGGGACGGTGAAAAACTGTTTTTT.

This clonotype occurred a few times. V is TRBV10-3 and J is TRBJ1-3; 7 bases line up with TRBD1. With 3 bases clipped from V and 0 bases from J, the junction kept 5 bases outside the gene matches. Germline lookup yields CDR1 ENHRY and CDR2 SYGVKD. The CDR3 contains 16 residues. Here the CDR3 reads CAISDPGQSSGNTIYF. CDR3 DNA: TGTGCCATCAGTGACCCGGGACAGAGCTCTGGAAACACCATATATTTT.

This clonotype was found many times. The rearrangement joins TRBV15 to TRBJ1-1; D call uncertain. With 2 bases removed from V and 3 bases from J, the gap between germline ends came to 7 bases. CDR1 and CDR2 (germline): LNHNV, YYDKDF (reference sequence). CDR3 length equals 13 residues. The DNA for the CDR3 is TGTGCCACCAGCAGATCAGGCGACACTGAAGCTTTCTTT. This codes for CATSRSGDTEAFF.

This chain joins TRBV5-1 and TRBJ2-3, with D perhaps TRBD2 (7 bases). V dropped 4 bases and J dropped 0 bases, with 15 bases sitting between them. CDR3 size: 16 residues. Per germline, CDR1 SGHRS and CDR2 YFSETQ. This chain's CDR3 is CASSQTRGPSTDTQYF. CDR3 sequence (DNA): TGCGCCAGCAGCCAGACGCGGGGGCCTAGCACAGATACGCAGTATTTT.

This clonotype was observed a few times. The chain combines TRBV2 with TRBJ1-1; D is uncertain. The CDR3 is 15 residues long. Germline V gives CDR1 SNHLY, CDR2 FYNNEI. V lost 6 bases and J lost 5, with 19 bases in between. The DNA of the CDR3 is TGTGCCAGCAGAATTTGGTCGTCGGGTCGGACTGAAGCTTTCTTT. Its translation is CASRIWSSGRTEAFF.

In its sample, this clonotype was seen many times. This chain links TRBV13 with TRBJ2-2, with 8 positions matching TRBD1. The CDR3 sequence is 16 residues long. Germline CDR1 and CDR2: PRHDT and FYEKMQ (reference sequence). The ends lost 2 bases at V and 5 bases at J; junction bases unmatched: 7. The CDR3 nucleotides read TGTGCCAGCAGCTTATGGCAGGGGGCTGGGACCGGGGAGCTGTTTTTT. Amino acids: CASSLWQGAGTGELFF. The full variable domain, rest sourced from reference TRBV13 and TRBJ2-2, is AAGVIQSPRHLIKEKRETATLKCYPIPRHDTVYWYQQGPGQDPQFLISFYEKMQSDKGSIPDRFSAQQFSDYHSELNMSSLELGDSALYFCASSLWQGAGTGELFFGEGSRLTVL.

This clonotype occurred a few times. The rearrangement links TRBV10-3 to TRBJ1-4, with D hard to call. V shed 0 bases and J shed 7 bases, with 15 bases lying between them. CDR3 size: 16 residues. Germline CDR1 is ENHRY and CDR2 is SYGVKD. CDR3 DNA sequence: TGTGCCATCAGTGAGTCGTCTAATCTCCAGGCTGAAAAACTGTTTTTT. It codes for CAISESSNLQAEKLFF.

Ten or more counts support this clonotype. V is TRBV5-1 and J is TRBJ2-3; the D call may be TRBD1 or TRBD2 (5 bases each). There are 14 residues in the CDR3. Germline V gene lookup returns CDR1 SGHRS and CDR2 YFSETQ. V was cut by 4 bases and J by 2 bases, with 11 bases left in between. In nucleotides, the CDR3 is TGCGCCAGCAGCCGGGACGAGAACACAGATACGCAGTATTTT. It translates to CASSRDENTDTQYF.

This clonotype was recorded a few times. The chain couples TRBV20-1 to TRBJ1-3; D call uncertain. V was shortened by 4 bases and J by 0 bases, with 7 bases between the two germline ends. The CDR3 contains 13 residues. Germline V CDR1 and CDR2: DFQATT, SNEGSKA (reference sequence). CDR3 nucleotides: TGCAGTGCTATCCGCGACTCTGGAAACACCATATATTTT. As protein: CSAIRDSGNTIYF.

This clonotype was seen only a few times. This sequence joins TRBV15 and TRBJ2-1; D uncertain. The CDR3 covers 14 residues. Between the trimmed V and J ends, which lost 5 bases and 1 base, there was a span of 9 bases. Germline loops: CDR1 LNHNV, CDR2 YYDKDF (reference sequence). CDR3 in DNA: TGTGCCACCAGCGGCCCATCTTCCTACAATGAGCAGTTCTTC. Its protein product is CATSGPSSYNEQFF.

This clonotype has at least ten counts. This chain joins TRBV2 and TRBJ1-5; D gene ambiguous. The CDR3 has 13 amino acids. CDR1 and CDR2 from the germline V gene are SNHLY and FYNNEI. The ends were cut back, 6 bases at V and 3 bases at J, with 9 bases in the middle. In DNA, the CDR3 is TGTGCCAGCAGATGGGAGGCCAATCAGCCCCAGCATTTT. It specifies CASRWEANQPQHF.

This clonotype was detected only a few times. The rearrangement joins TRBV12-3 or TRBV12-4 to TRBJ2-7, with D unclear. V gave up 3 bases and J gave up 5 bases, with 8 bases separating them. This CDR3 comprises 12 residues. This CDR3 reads CASSFAPNEQYF. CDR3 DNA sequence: TGTGCCAGCAGTTTCGCCCCGAACGAGCAGTACTTC.

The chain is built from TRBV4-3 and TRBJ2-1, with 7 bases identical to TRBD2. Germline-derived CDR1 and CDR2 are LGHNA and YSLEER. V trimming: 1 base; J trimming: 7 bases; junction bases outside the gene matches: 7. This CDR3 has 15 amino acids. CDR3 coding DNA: TGCGCCAGCAGCCAAGGTCGGGGAGGGTGGAATGAGCAGTTCTTC. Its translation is CASSQGRGGWNEQFF.

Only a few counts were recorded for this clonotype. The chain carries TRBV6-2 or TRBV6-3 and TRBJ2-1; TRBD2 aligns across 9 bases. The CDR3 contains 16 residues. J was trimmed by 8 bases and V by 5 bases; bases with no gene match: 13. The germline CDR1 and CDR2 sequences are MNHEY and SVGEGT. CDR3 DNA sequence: TGTGCCAGCAGTACCCTCGTGGTAGCGGGGGCGGATGAGCAGTTCTTC. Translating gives CASSTLVVAGADEQFF.

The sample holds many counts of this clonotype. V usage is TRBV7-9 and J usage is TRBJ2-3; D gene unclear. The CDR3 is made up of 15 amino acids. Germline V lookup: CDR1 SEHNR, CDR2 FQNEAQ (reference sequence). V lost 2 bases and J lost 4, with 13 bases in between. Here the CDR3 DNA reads TGTGCCAGCAGCTTAAGTTCTAGGGCTTCAGATACGCAGTATTTT. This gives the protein CASSLSSRASDTQYF.

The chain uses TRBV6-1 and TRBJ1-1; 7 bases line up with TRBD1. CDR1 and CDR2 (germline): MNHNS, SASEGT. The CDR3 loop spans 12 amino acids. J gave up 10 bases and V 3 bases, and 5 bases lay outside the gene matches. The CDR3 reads CASSDWDSRAFF. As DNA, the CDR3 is TGTGCCAGCAGTGATTGGGACAGTAGAGCTTTCTTT.

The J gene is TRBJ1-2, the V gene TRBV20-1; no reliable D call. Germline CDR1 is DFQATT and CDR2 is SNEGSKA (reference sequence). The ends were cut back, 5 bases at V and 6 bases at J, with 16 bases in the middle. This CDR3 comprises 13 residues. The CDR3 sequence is CSALRTPRDGYTF. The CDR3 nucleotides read TGCAGTGCTCTTAGGACTCCTAGGGATGGCTACACCTTC.

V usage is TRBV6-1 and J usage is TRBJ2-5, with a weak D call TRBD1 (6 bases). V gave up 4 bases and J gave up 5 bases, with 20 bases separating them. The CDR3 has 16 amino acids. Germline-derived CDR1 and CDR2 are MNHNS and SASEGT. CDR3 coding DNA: TGTGCCAGCAGTGTGGGGGCTAGGGCTTCAGGGGAGACCCAGTACTTC. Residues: CASSVGARASGETQYF.

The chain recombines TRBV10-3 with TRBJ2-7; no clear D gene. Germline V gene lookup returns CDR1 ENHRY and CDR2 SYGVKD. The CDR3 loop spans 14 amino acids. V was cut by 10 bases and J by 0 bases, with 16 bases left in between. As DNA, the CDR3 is TGTGCCACTCAACGCGGTGGCAGCTCCTACGAGCAGTACTTC. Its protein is CATQRGGSSYEQYF.

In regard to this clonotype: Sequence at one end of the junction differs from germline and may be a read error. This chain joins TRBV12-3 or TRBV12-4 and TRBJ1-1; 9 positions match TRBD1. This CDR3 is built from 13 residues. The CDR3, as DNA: TGTGCCAGCAGTCTCACAGGGGGCACTGAACCTTTCTTT. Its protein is CASSLTGGTEPFF.

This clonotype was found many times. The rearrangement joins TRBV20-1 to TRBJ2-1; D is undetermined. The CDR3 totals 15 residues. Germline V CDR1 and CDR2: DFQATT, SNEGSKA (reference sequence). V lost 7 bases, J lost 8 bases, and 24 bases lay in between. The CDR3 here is CSVSHPQKIAYEQFF. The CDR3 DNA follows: TGCAGTGTTTCTCATCCCCAGAAGATCGCTTATGAGCAGTTCTTC.

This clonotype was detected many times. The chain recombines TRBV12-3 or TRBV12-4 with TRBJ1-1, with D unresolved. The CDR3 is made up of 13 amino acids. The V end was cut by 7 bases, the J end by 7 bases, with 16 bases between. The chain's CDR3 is CASTSRGSDEAFF. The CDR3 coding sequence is TGTGCCAGCACCAGTCGAGGGTCGGATGAAGCTTTCTTT.

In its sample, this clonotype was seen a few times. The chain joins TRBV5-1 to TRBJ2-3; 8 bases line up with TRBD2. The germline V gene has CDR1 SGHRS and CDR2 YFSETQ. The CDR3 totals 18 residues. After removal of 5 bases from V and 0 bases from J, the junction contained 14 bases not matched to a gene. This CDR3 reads CASRQGPRGDTSTDTQYF. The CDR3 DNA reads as TGCGCCAGCAGACAAGGCCCGCGGGGGGACACAAGCACAGATACGCAGTATTTT.

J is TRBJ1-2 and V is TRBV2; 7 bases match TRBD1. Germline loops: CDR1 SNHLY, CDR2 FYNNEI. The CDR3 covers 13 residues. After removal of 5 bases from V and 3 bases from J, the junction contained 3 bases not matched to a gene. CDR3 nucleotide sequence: TGTGCCAGCAGTCCCACAGGGGACTATGGCTACACCTTC. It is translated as CASSPTGDYGYTF.

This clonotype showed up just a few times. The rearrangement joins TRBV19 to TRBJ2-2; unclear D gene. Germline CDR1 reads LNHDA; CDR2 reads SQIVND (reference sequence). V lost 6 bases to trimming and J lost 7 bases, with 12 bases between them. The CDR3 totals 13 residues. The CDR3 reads CASSPDWGGELFF. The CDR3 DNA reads TGTGCCAGTAGCCCCGATTGGGGCGGGGAGCTGTTTTTT.

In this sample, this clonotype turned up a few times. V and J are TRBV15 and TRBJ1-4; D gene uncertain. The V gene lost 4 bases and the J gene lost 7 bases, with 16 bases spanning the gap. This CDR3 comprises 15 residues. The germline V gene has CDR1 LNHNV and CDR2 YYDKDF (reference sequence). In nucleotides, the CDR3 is TGTGCCACCAGCATTGACGGATCAGTGGGTGAAAAACTGTTTTTT. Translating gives CATSIDGSVGEKLFF. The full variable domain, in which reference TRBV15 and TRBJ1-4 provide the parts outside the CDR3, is DAMVIQNPRYQVTQFGKPVTLSCSQTLNHNVMYWYQQKSSQAPKLLFHYYDKDFNNEADTPDNFQSRRPNTSFCFLDIRSPGLGDTAMYLCATSIDGSVGEKLFFGSGTQLSVL.

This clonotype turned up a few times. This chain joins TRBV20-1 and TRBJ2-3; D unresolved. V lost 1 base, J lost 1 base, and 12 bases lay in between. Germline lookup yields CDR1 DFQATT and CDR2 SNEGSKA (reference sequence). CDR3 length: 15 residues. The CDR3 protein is CSARVHPRRTDTQYF. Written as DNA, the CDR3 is TGCAGTGCTAGAGTGCATCCCCGGCGCACAGATACGCAGTATTTT.

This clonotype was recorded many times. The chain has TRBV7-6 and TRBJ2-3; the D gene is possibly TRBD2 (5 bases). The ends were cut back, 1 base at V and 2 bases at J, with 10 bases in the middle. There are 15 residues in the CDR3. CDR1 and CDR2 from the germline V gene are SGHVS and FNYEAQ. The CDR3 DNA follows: TGTGCCAGCAGCTTAGTGCTAGCCCTCACAGATACGCAGTATTTT. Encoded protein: CASSLVLALTDTQYF.

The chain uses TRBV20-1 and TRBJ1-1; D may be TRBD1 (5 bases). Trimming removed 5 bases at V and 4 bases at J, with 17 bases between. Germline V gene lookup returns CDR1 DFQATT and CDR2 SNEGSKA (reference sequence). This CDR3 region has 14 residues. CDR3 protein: CSAPREGMVTEAFF. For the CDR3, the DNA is TGCAGTGCTCCCCGGGAGGGGATGGTCACTGAAGCTTTCTTT.

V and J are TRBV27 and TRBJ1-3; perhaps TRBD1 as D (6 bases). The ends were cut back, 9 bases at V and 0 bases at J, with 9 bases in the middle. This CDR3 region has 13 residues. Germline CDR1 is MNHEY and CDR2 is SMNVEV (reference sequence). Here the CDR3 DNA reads TGTGCCAGTACGACAGGCTCTGGAAACACCATATATTTT. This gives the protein CASTTGSGNTIYF.

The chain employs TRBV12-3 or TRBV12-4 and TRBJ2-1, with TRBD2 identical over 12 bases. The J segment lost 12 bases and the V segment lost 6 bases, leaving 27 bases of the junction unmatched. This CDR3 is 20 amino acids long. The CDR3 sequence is CASSYPVGTSGPRRRTVQFF. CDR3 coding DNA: TGTGCCAGCAGCTATCCCGTCGGGACTAGCGGGCCCCGTCGACGGACCGTGCAGTTCTTC.